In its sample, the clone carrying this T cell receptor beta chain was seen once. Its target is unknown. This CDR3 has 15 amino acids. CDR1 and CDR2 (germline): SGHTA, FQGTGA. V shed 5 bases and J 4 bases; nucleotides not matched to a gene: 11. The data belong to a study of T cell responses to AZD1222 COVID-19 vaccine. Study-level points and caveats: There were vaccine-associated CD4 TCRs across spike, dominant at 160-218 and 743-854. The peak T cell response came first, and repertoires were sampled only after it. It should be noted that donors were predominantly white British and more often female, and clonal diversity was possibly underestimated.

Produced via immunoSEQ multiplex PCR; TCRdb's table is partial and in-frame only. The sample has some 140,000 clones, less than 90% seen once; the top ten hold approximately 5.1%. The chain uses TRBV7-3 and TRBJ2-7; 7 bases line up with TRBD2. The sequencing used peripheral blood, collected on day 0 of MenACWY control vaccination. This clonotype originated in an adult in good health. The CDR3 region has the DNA TGTGCCAGCAGCCCCCAGGGCGGGAGTCTGTACGAGCAGTACTTC. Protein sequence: CASSPQGGSLYEQYF.